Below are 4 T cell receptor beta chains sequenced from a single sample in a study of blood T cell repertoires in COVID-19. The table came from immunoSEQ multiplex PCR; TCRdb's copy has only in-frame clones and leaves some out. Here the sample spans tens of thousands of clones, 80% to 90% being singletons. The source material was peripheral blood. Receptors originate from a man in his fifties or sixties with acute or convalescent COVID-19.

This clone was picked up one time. CDR3 coding DNA: TGCGCCAGCAGCTGGGGGACAGGGAATCGGGACGAGCAGTACTTC. Its protein is CASSWGTGNRDEQYF. The chain employs TRBV5-1 and TRBJ2-7; 9 nucleotides line up with TRBD1. CDR1 is SGHRS and CDR2 is YFSETQ in the germline V gene. The CDR3 is 15 amino acids. V lost 3 bases and J lost 5; bases outside the gene matches: 9.

The CDR3 sequence: CASRRALRNEKLFF. CDR3 coding DNA: TGTGCCAGTAGGAGGGCGTTACGAAATGAAAAACTGTTTTTT. The chain employs TRBV19 and TRBJ1-4; D is unclear. Trimming stripped 6 bases from V and 5 bases from J, with 13 bases between. The CDR3 has 14 residues. Germline V gene sequence: CDR1 LNHDA, CDR2 SQIVND (reference sequence). Looking up the rest from reference TRBV19 and TRBJ1-4 gives the full variable domain: DGGITQSPKYLFRKEGQNVTLSCEQNLNHDAMYWYRQDPGQGLRLIYYSQIVNDFQKGDIAEGYSVSREKKESFPLTVTSAQKNPTAFYLCASRRALRNEKLFFGSGTQLSVL.

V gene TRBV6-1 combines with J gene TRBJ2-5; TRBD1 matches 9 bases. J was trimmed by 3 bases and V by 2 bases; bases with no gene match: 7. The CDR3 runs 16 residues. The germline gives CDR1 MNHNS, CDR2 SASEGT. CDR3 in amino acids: CASSEPGQGTKETQYF. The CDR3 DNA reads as TGTGCCAGCAGTGAACCGGGACAGGGTACCAAAGAGACCCAGTACTTC.

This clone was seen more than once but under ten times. CDR3 protein: CASSIFKGSGSETQYF. Written as DNA, the CDR3 is TGTGCCAGTAGTATCTTTAAGGGTAGCGGGAGTGAGACCCAGTACTTC. The chain joins TRBV19 to TRBJ2-5, with TRBD2 matching over 9 bases. This CDR3 spans 16 amino acids. After removal of 3 bases from V and 5 bases from J, the junction contained 10 bases not matched to a gene. The germline gives CDR1 LNHDA, CDR2 SQIVND (reference sequence).